These 30 T cell receptor beta chains were sequenced from one sample in a study of cytomegalovirus exposure and HLA in healthy donors. Primers included in the PCR were 60 Vbeta and 13 Jbeta primers. Here immunoSEQ multiplex PCR was the method, and the copy in TCRdb shows in-frame clones only, minus some. The table includes roughly 150,000 clones, roughly 75% detected once. What was sequenced was PBMCs. Receptors originate from a man between 18 and 29 years old in good health and CMV-seronegative.

The chain combines TRBV4-1 with TRBJ2-5, with TRBD2 matching 10 bases. V dropped 0 bases and J dropped 4; count of bases not matched to a gene: 20. The CDR3 is made up of 21 amino acids. Germline V gives CDR1 MGHRA, CDR2 YSYEKL. CDR3 in amino acids: CASSQDPLGSSGRGARETQYF. CDR3 sequence (DNA): TGCGCCAGCAGCCAAGACCCCCTGGGCTCTAGCGGGAGAGGGGCCCGAGAGACCCAGTACTTC.

This rearrangement joins TRBV7-6 to TRBJ1-1, with D tentatively TRBD1 (6 bases). Between the trimmed V and J ends, which lost 3 bases and 3 bases, there was a span of 8 bases. Germline V gene lookup returns CDR1 SGHVS and CDR2 FNYEAQ. The CDR3 is 13 residues long. For the CDR3, the DNA is TGTGCCAGCAGCTTGACAGGTTACACTGAAGCTTTCTTT. It translates to CASSLTGYTEAFF.

This chain links TRBV7-2 with TRBJ1-2; D is possibly TRBD1 (6 bases). The CDR3 is made up of 16 amino acids. Trimming left V 5 bases short and J 2 bases short, with 18 bases between. Germline V gene lookup returns CDR1 SGHTA and CDR2 FQGNSA. The CDR3 region is CASSPMGTPENYGYTF. The DNA for the CDR3 is TGTGCCAGCAGCCCCATGGGGACACCCGAGAACTATGGCTACACCTTC.

This clone was seen a handful of times. CDR3 sequence: CASSMTGHWTPGANVLTF. The DNA for the CDR3 is TGTGCCAGTAGTATGACGGGACACTGGACTCCTGGGGCCAACGTCCTGACTTTC. V usage is TRBV19 and J usage is TRBJ2-6; tentatively, D is TRBD1 (6 bases). V gave up 3 bases and J gave up 2 bases, with 17 bases separating them. Germline values: CDR1 LNHDA, CDR2 SQIVND (reference sequence). The CDR3 runs to 18 residues.

This chain links TRBV10-3 with TRBJ2-1; 13 nucleotides match TRBD2. The CDR3 contains 16 residues. Germline CDR1 is ENHRY and CDR2 is SYGVKD. V shed 10 bases and J 0 bases; nucleotides not matched to a gene: 6. The CDR3 DNA sequence: TGTGCCACCGGGACTAGCGGGGCCAGCTCCTACAATGAGCAGTTCTTC. Its translation: CATGTSGASSYNEQFF.

This clone has just a few counts. V gene TRBV7-2 combines with J gene TRBJ2-7, with 13 bases matching TRBD2. With 5 bases clipped from V and 12 bases from J, the junction kept 7 bases outside the gene matches. Germline CDR1 is SGHTA and CDR2 is FQGNSA. The length of the CDR3 is 13 residues. CDR3 bases: TGTGCCAGCAGCCGTGAGACTAGCGGGAGGCGGTACTTC. Translation: CASSRETSGRRYF.

This clone turned up a few times. This chain joins TRBV9 and TRBJ1-2; 9 positions agree with TRBD1. The germline CDR1 and CDR2 sequences are SGDLS and YYNGEE. V trimming: 0 bases; J trimming: 2 bases; junction bases outside the gene matches: 5. The CDR3 length is 16 residues. The chain's CDR3 is CASSVGGGQGNYGYTF. CDR3 DNA: TGTGCCAGCAGCGTAGGAGGTGGACAGGGGAACTATGGCTACACCTTC.

The chain employs TRBV5-4 and TRBJ2-2; tentative D call: TRBD2 (5 bases). Germline CDR1 is SGHNT and CDR2 is YYREEE (reference sequence). Trimming left V 2 bases short and J 2 bases short, with 13 bases between. The length of the CDR3 is 16 residues. The CDR3 loop reads CASSLTRALNTGELFF. CDR3 DNA sequence: TGTGCCAGCAGCTTAACTAGAGCTCTAAACACCGGGGAGCTGTTTTTT.

The J gene is TRBJ1-1, the V gene TRBV4-3, with 9 bases identical to TRBD1. This CDR3 region has 18 residues. Germline loops: CDR1 LGHNA, CDR2 YSLEER. V was pared by 4 bases and J by 0 bases, with 12 bases of the junction left unmatched. In nucleotides, the CDR3 is TGCGCCAGCAGCCCCTTTCCCGGGACAGGGCCCGTGAACACTGAAGCTTTCTTT. It is translated as CASSPFPGTGPVNTEAFF.

V and J are TRBV27 and TRBJ2-2, with a weak D call TRBD2 (6 bases). The germline V and J ends were trimmed by 3 bases and 3 bases, with 17 bases remaining between them. The germline CDR1 and CDR2 sequences are MNHEY and SMNVEV (reference sequence). The CDR3 length is 17 residues. The CDR3 reads CASSFVMETRYTGELFF. CDR3 sequence (DNA): TGTGCCAGCAGTTTTGTTATGGAGACTAGGTACACCGGGGAGCTGTTTTTT.

This chain joins TRBV10-3 and TRBJ1-1, with D possibly being TRBD1 (6 bases). The CDR3 runs 13 residues. Germline CDR1 and CDR2: ENHRY and SYGVKD. With 4 bases removed from V and 3 bases from J, the gap between germline ends came to 9 bases. The CDR3 sequence is CAISVEGDTEAFF. The CDR3 DNA is TGTGCCATCAGTGTTGAGGGGGACACTGAAGCTTTCTTT.

V and J are TRBV6-5 and TRBJ1-3; no definite D call. There are 15 residues in the CDR3. Trimming cost V 0 bases and J 2 bases, with 8 bases left between them. Germline-derived CDR1 and CDR2 are MNHEY and SVGAGI. The CDR3 sequence: CASSYSREAGNTIYF. CDR3 nucleotide sequence: TGTGCCAGCAGTTACTCGAGGGAGGCTGGAAACACCATATATTTT.

The chain is built from TRBV25-1 and TRBJ1-1; TRBD1 agrees at 12 bases. Germline V CDR1 and CDR2: MGHDK, SYGVNS. V was clipped by 5 bases and J by 1 base; unmatched bases: 11. There are 18 residues in the CDR3. In DNA form, the CDR3 reads TGTGCCAGCAGTCAACCGCCGGGACAGGGGGCAGGGAACACTGAAGCTTTCTTT. Its translation is CASSQPPGQGAGNTEAFF.

The chain has TRBV6-5 and TRBJ2-1, with a tentative D call TRBD2 (5 bases). CDR3 length: 15 residues. Trimming left V 2 bases short and J 6 bases short, with 14 bases between. Germline values: CDR1 MNHEY, CDR2 SVGAGI. The CDR3 protein is CASSYRPGSVNEQFF. The CDR3 DNA is TGTGCCAGCAGTTACAGGCCGGGATCGGTCAATGAGCAGTTCTTC.

The chain has TRBV7-6 and TRBJ2-7; 7 bases match TRBD2. CDR3 length: 15 residues. Germline loops: CDR1 SGHVS, CDR2 FNYEAQ. V lost 4 bases and J lost 2; bases outside the gene matches: 8. The CDR3 loop reads CASSSNPSGAYEQYF. The CDR3 region has the DNA TGTGCCAGCAGCTCAAACCCTAGCGGCGCCTACGAGCAGTACTTC. The full variable domain, rest sourced from reference TRBV7-6 and TRBJ2-7, is GAGVSQSPRYKVTKRGQDVALRCDPISGHVSLYWYRQALGQGPEFLTYFNYEAQQDKSGLPNDRFSAERPEGSISTLTIQRTEQRDSAMYRCASSSNPSGAYEQYFGPGTRLTVT.

The chain employs TRBV2 and TRBJ1-3; the match to TRBD1 covers 10 bases. The CDR3 sequence is 14 residues long. Losses at the gene ends were 5 bases for V and 5 bases for J; bases not matched to a gene: 3. Germline V gene sequence: CDR1 SNHLY, CDR2 FYNNEI. For the CDR3, the DNA is TGTGCCAGCAGTACCGACAGGGGGCGAAACACCATATATTTT. Translation gives CASSTDRGRNTIYF.

The V call is TRBV4-3, the J call TRBJ1-2; 9 nucleotides line up with TRBD1. Germline assignment: CDR1 LGHNA and CDR2 YSLEER. The CDR3 contains 14 residues. V lost 2 bases and J lost 10; bases outside the gene matches: 8. DNA for the CDR3: TGCGCCAGCAGCCAAATGGGACAGGGCGAATTCTACACCTTC. This codes for CASSQMGQGEFYTF.

The V call is TRBV18, the J call TRBJ1-2; D perhaps matches TRBD1 (5 bases). The V gene's germline CDR1 is KGHSH and CDR2 LQKENI. Trimming removed 6 bases from V and 2 bases from J, with 16 bases in between. The CDR3 contains 15 residues. CDR3 sequence: CASSPSGDRNYGYTF. The CDR3 nucleotides read TGTGCCAGCTCCCCGAGTGGAGACAGAAACTATGGCTACACCTTC.

The chain joins TRBV10-3 to TRBJ2-2; 7 bases map to TRBD2. The trim removed 8 bases at V and 1 base at J, leaving 4 bases unmatched. This CDR3 comprises 14 residues. The V gene's germline CDR1 is ENHRY and CDR2 SYGVKD. The CDR3 DNA follows: TGTGCCATCGGTGGCGGGAGGAACACCGGGGAGCTGTTTTTT. Encoded protein: CAIGGGRNTGELFF.

The rearrangement uses TRBV10-3 and TRBJ2-3; 11 bases are shared with TRBD2. V shed 9 bases, J shed 5 bases, and the junction held 7 bases outside the gene matches. Germline V gene data show CDR1 as ENHRY and CDR2 as SYGVKD. The CDR3 runs to 14 residues. The CDR3 DNA follows: TGTGCCATAGCTATAGCGGGAGGGGAAGATACGCAGTATTTT. Amino acid sequence: CAIAIAGGEDTQYF.

This chain joins TRBV19 and TRBJ1-1, with a tentative D call TRBD1 (6 bases). V was shortened by 9 bases and J by 1 base, with 18 bases between the two germline ends. Germline V gene data show CDR1 as LNHDA and CDR2 as SQIVND (reference sequence). This CDR3 has 15 residues. CDR3 protein: CASRAIRGGNTEAFF. In DNA, the CDR3 is TGTGCCAGCCGAGCGATCCGAGGGGGGAACACTGAAGCTTTCTTT.

The chain carries TRBV7-8 and TRBJ2-3; D perhaps matches TRBD2 (6 bases). The CDR3 contains 15 residues. Germline V gene sequence: CDR1 SGHVS, CDR2 FQNEAQ. V was clipped by 3 bases and J by 4 bases, with 14 bases between them. Here the CDR3 reads CASSFPLGGADTQYF. The CDR3 DNA follows: TGTGCCAGCAGCTTCCCCCTTGGAGGGGCAGATACGCAGTATTTT.

This clone was counted a few times. The J gene is TRBJ1-4, the V gene TRBV19, with D possibly TRBD1 on 6 matching bases. Looked up from germline, CDR1 is LNHDA and CDR2 is SQIVND (reference sequence). V was pared by 6 bases and J by 8 bases, with 16 bases between. The CDR3 loop spans 14 amino acids. Written as DNA, the CDR3 is TGTGCCAGTAGCCCGGACAGAGGTTTCGAAAAACTGTTTTTT. Translation: CASSPDRGFEKLFF.

The chain links TRBV12-1 to TRBJ2-4; the table's D gene call, TRBD2, was not cross checked with the DNA. TRBV12-1 is classified as a pseudogene. The CDR3 sequence is 16 residues long. The CDR3 is CASSLGTSGRGGIQYF. CDR3 bases: TGTGCCAGCAGCCTAGGGACTAGCGGGAGGGGGGGCATTCAGTACTTC.

This chain uses TRBV2 with TRBJ2-6, with D perhaps TRBD2 (5 bases). Germline CDR1 and CDR2: SNHLY and FYNNEI. The length of the CDR3 is 20 residues. V lost 6 bases, J lost 0 bases, and 24 bases lay in between. CDR3 nucleotide sequence: TGTGCCAGCAGCGCGGTCTGTGTGGGAGTACTCTGCTCTGGGGCCAACGTCCTGACTTTC. It codes for CASSAVCVGVLCSGANVLTF.

This chain joins TRBV30 and TRBJ1-3; D is uncertain. Germline CDR1 and CDR2: GTSNPN and SVGIG (reference sequence). V was cut by 5 bases and J by 2 bases, with 7 bases left in between. This CDR3 is 12 amino acids long. CDR3 nucleotide sequence: TGTGCCTGGGACTTAGCTGGAAACACCATATATTTT. Translated: CAWDLAGNTIYF.

This chain joins TRBV21-1 and TRBJ2-2; the table's D call TRBD1 went unverified against the DNA. TRBV21-1 is deemed a pseudogene. The CDR3 covers 17 residues. This CDR3 is CASSKAQGVANTGELFF. CDR3 nucleotide sequence: TGTGCCAGCAGCAAAGCGCAAGGGGTTGCGAACACCGGGGAGCTGTTTTTT.

V usage is TRBV4-1 and J usage is TRBJ2-6; weak D call: TRBD1 (6 bases). The CDR3 runs to 16 residues. Germline V gene data show CDR1 as MGHRA and CDR2 as YSYEKL. Trimming took off 3 bases at V and 0 bases at J, with 9 bases between the two ends. The CDR3 protein is CASSQTGSSGANVLTF. As DNA, the CDR3 is TGCGCCAGCAGCCAGACAGGAAGCTCTGGGGCCAACGTCCTGACTTTC.

As concerns this clone: Other DNA sequences from this sample encode an identical CDR3 as well. This chain connects TRBV5-4 to TRBJ1-1, with D unresolved. The V gene lost 3 bases and the J gene lost 3 bases, with 6 bases spanning the gap. Germline V lookup: CDR1 SGHNT, CDR2 YYREEE (reference sequence). The CDR3 runs 12 residues. The CDR3 reads CASSSRDTEAFF. The CDR3 nucleotides are TGTGCCAGCAGCTCCCGGGACACTGAAGCTTTCTTT.

This clone appeared once. The genes are TRBV4-1 and TRBJ1-5; no definite D call. This CDR3 contains 13 residues. V lost 2 bases and J lost 7, with 9 bases in between. Germline CDR1 is MGHRA and CDR2 is YSYEKL. CDR3 DNA sequence: TGCGCCAGCAGCCAACCATGGGAGCAGCCCCAGCATTTT. It translates to CASSQPWEQPQHF.